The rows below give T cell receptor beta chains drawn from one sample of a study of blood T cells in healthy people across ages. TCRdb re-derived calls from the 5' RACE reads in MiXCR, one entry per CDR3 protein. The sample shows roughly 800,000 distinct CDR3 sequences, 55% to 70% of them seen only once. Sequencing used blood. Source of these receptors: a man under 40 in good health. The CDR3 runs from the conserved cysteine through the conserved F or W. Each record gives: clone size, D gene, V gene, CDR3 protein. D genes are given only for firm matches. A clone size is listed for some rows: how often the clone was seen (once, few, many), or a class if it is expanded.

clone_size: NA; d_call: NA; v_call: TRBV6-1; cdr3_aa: CASKFGQEPNYGYTF
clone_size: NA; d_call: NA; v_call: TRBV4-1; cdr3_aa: CASSHEATPNNEQYF
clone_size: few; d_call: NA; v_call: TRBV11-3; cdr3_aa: CASSRGGVGGTYEQYF
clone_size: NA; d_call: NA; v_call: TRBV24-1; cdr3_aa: CGTSEGSYEQYF
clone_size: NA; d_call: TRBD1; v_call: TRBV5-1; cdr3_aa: CASTLLWTGQYEQYF
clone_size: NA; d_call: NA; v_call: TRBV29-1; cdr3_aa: CSVEEGLGQPQHF
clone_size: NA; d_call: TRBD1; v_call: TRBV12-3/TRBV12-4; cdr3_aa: CASSRQGMEQYF
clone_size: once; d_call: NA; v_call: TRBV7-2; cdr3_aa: CASTPSMRYGSDTQYF
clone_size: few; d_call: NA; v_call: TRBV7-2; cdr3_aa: CASSLGGGNNEQFF
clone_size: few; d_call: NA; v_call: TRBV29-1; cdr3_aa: CSVAGAGAYEQYF
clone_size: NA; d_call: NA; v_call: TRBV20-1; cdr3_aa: CSAHRNHSRYF
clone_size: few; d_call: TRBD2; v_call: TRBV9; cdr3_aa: CASSPGLAGVEQFF
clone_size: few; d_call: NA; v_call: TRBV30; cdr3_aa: CAWSTQGSYEQYF
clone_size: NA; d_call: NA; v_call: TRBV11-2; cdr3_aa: CASSLAWSGDIQYF
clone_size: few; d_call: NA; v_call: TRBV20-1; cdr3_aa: CSATPEPLGQTQYF
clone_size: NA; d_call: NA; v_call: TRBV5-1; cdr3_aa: CASSSTLWEENGYTF
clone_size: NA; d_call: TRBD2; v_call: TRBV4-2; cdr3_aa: CASSPGVAGYNEQFF
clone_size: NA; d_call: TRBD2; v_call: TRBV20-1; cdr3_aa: CRRLAGSRWGYNEQFF
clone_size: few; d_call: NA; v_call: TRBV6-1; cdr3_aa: CASRRDGARFSGANVLTF
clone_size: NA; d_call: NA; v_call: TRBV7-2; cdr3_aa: CASSMEQETQYF
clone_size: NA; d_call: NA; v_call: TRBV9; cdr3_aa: CASSVGRGGGDEQYF
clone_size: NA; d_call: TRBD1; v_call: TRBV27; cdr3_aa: CASSKQGQLYGYTF
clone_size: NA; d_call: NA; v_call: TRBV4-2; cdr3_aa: CASSQDEGKDEAFF
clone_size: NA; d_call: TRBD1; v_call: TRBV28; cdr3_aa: CASSADRDGETQYF
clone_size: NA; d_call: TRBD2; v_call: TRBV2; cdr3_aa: CAAWRTSGEADEQFF
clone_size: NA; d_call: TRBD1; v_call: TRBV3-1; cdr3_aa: CASSQRDRVVEQYF
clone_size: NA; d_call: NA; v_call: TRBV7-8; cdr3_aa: CASSLAGSSGQGTQYF
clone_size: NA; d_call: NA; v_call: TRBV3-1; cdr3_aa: CASSQGGTSWETQYF
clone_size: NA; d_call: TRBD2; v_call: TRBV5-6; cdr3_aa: CASRSSGGGQFF
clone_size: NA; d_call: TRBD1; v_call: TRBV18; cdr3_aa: CASSPQGDQTYEQYF
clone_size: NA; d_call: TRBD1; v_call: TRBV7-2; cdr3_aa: CASSPQTGDYGYTF
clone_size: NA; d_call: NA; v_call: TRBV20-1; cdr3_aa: CSARDSSPYEQYF
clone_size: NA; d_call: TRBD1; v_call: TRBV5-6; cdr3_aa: CASSLTGTDRIINQPQHF
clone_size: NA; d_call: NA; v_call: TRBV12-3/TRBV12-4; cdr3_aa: CASSSPSGPYGYTF
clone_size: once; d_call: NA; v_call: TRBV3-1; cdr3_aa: CASSREVGGFEQYF
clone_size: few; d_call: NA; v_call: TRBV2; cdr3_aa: CASSVQGNEKLFF
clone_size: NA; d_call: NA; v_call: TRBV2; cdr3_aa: CATLREGHYGYTF
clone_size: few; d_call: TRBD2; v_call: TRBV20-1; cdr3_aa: CSASAPSESGSNEQYF
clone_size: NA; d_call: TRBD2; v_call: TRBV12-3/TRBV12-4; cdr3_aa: CAVGREGLAYEQYF
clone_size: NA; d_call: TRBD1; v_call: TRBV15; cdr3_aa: CATSRGETGVGYTF
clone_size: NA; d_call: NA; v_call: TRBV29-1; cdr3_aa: CSVRTANTGELFF
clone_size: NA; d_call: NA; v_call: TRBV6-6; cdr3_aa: CASRSTGAADIQYF
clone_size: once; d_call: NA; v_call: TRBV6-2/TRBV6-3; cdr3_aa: CASSLPPRTPTSGTQYF
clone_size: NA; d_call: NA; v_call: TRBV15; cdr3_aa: CATSRRPTYEQYF
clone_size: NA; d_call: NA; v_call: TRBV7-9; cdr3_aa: CASSGDGDQPQHF
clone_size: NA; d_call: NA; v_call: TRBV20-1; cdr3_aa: CSARVGRVRSSYEQYF
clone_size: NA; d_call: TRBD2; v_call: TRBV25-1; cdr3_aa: CASSDTREGSGSKNIQYF
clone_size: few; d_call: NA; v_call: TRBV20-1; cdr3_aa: CSAREFVGQKETQYF
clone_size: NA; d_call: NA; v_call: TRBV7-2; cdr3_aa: CASSSARNDEQYF
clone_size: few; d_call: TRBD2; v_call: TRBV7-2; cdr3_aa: CASSLLGLAGAGETQYF